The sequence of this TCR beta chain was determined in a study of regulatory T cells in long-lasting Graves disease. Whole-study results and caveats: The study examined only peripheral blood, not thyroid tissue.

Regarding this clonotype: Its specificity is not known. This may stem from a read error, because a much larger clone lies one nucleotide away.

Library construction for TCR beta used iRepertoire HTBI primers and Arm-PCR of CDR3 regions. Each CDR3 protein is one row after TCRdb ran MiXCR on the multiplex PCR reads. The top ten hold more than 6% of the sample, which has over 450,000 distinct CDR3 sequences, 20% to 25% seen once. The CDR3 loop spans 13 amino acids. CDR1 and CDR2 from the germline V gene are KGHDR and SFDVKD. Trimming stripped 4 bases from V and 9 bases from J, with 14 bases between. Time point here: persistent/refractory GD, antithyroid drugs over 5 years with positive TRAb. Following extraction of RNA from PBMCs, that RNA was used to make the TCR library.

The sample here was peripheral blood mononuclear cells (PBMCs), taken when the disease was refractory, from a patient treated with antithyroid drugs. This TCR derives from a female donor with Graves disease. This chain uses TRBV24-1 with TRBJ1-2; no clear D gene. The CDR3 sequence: CATSDALASSYTF. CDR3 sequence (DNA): TGTGCCACCAGTGACGCACTGGCATCAAGCTACACCTTC.